This is a list of T cell receptor beta chains from one sample in a study of CD8 T cells in ankylosing spondylitis. One entry per CDR3 protein results from TCRdb running MiXCR on the 5' RACE reads. This sample has around 140,000 distinct CDR3 sequences, with around 10% found just once. The specimen sequenced was blood, either unsorted or a sorted T cell fraction (not recorded which). The receptors stem from a female donor with ankylosing spondylitis or in good health (not recorded which). CDR3s leave out the opening cysteine and the closing phenylalanine or tryptophan.

ASSLALSGAGWY | TRBV11-1
ATRRGGNNEQF | TRBV24-1
ASSQDGTSGYNEQF | TRBV4-2
ASSRMRGAQETQY | TRBV18
ASSRIRAGLSASEQF | TRBV5-1
ASSRRTGDTQY | TRBV19
ASSLDPIYTEAF | TRBV19
ASSLSTVLGTEAF | TRBV27
ASSQEGGGREAF | TRBV4-1
ASSLISGSRHEQF | TRBV12-3/TRBV12-4
ASSTVGTLNLNTGELF | TRBV12-3/TRBV12-4
ASSPNDRPPPYGYT | TRBV5-1